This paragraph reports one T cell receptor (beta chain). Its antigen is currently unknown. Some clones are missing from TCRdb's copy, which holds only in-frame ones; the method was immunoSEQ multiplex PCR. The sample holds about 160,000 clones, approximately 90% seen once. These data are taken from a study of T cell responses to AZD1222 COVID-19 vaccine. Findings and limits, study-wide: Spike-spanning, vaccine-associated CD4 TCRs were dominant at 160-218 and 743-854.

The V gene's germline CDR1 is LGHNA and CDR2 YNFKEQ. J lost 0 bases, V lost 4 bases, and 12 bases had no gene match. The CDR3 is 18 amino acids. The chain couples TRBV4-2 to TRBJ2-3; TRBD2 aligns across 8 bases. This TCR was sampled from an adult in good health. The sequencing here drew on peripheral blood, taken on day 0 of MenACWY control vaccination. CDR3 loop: CASSPQTSGLGSTDTQYF. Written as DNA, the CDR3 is TGTGCCAGCAGCCCCCAAACTAGCGGTCTAGGGAGCACAGATACGCAGTATTTT.